The T cell receptor beta chain described here comes from a study of radiotherapy plus CTLA-4 blockade in lung cancer. Looking at the study overall: Across the patients, objective responses occurred in approximately 18%, and disease control in approximately 30%. Overall study results and limits: Tumor-origin TCR clones grew in blood after radiotherapy plus ipilimumab.

Repertoires were generated with immunoSEQ multiplex PCR, while TCRdb's copy carries only in-frame clones and drops some. The sample shows some 51,000 clones, about three quarters of them seen only once. A note on this clone: The antigen remains unidentified.

The V and J ends lost 1 base and 5 bases respectively, with 14 bases between them. The CDR3 has 15 amino acids. Germline assignment: CDR1 KGHSH and CDR2 LQKENI. The chain has TRBV18 and TRBJ2-5; possibly TRBD2 for D (5 bases). This receptor was identified in a human donor with non-small cell lung cancer whose response to radiotherapy plus ipilimumab could not be evaluated. The sequenced sample was peripheral blood, obtained from a patient treated with radiotherapy plus ipilimumab. The CDR3 DNA reads as TGTGCCAGCTCACCACGGATGGAGGTGGCGGAGACCCAGTACTTC. Its translation: CASSPRMEVAETQYF. Based on the CDR3 plus reference TRBV18 and TRBJ2-5, the full variable domain is NAGVMQNPRHLVRRRGQEARLRCSPMKGHSHVYWYRQLPEEGLKFMVYLQKENIIDESGMPKERFSAEFPKEGPSILRIQQVVRGDSAAYFCASSPRMEVAETQYFGPGTRLLVL.